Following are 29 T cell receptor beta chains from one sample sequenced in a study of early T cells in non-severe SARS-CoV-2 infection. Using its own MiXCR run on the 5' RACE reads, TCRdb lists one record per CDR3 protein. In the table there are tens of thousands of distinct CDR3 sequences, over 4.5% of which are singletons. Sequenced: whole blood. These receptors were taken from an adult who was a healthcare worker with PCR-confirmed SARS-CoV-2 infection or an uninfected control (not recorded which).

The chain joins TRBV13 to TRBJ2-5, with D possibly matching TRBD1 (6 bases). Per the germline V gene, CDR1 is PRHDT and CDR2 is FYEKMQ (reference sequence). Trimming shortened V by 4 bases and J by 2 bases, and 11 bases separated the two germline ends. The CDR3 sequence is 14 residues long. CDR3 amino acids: CASSSGHQQETQYF. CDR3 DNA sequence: TGTGCCAGCAGCTCGGGACACCAGCAAGAGACCCAGTACTTC.

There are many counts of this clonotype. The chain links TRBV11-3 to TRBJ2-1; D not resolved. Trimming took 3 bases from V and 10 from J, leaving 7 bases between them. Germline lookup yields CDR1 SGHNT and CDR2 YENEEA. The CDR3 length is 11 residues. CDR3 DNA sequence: TGTGCCAGCAGCTTGGCCCGCGAGCAGTTCTTC. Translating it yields CASSLAREQFF. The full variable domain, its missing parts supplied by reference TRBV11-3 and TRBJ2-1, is EAGVVQSPRYKIIEKKQPVAFWCNPISGHNTLYWYLQNLGQGPELLIRYENEEAVDDSQLPKDRFSAERLKGVDSTLKIQPAELGDSAVYLCASSLAREQFFGPGTRLTVL.

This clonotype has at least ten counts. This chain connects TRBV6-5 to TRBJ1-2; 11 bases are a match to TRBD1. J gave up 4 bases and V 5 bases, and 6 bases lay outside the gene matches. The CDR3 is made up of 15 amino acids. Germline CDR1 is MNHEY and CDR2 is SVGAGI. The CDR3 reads CASSPYGQGAYGYTF. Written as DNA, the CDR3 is TGTGCCAGCAGTCCTTACGGACAGGGGGCCTATGGCTACACCTTC.

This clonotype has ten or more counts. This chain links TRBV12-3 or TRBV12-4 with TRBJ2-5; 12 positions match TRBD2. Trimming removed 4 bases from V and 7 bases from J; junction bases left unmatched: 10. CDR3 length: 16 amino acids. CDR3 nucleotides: TGTGCCAGCAGTTCCCAGACTAGCGGGGGCCCGTTGACCCAGTACTTC. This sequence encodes CASSSQTSGGPLTQYF.

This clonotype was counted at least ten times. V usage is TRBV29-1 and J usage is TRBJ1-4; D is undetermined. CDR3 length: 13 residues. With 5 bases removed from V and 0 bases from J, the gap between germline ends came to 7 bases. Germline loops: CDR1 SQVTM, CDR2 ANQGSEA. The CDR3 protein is CSVCQTTNEKLFF. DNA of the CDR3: TGCAGCGTTTGCCAGACAACTAATGAAAAACTGTTTTTT. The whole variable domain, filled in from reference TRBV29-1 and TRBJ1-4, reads SAVISQKPSRDICQRGTSLTIQCQVDSQVTMMFWYRQQPGQSLTLIATANQGSEATYESGFVIDKFPISRPNLTFSTLTVSNMSPEDSSIYLCSVCQTTNEKLFFGSGTQLSVL.

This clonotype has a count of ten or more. Here the CDR3 reads CASSIADRAGGELFF. The CDR3 DNA follows: TGTGCCAGTAGTATAGCGGACAGGGCGGGCGGGGAGCTGTTTTTT. The gene calls are TRBV19 and TRBJ2-2; 8 bases agree with TRBD1. J gave up 7 bases and V 1 base, and 5 bases lay outside the gene matches. The germline gives CDR1 LNHDA, CDR2 SQIVND (reference sequence). The CDR3 extends over 15 amino acids.

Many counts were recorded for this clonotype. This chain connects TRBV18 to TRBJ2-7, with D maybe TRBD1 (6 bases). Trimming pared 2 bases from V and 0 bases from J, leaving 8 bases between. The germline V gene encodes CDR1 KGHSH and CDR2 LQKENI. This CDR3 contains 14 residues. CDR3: CASSPIQGSYEQYF. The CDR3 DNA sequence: TGTGCCAGCTCACCAATACAGGGCTCCTACGAGCAGTACTTC.

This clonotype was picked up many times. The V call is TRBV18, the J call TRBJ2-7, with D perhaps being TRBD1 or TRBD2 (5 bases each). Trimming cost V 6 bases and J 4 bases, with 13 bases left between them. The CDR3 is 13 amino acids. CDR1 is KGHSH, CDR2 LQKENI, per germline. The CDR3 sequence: CASSPGRQYEQYF. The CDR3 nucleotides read TGTGCCAGCTCCCCGGGACGTCAGTACGAGCAGTACTTC.

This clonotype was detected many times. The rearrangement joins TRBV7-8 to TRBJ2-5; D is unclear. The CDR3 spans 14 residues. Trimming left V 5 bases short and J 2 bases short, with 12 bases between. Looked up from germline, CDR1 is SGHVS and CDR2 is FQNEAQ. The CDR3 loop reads CASSPRSLQETQYF. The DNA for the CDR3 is TGTGCCAGCAGCCCCCGGTCCCTTCAAGAGACCCAGTACTTC.

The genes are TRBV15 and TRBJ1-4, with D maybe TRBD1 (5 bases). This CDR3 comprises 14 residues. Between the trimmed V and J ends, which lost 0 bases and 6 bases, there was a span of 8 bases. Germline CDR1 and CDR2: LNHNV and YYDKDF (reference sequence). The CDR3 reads CATSRDFRDEKLFF. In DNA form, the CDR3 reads TGTGCCACCAGCAGAGATTTCAGGGATGAAAAACTGTTTTTT. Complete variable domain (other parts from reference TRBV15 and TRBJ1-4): DAMVIQNPRYQVTQFGKPVTLSCSQTLNHNVMYWYQQKSSQAPKLLFHYYDKDFNNEADTPDNFQSRRPNTSFCFLDIRSPGLGDTAMYLCATSRDFRDEKLFFGSGTQLSVL.

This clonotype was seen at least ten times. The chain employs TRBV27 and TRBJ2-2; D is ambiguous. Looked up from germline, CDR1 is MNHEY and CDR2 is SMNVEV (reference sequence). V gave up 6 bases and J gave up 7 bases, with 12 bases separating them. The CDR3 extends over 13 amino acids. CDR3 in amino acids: CASSPNTIGELFF. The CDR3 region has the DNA TGTGCCAGCAGCCCAAACACGATCGGGGAGCTGTTTTTT.

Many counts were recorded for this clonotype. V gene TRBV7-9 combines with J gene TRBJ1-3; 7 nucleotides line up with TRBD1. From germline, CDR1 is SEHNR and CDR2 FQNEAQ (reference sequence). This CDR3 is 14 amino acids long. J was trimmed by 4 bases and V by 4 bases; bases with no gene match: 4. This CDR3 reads CASSSTGVGNTIYF. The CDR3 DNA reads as TGTGCCAGCAGCTCAACAGGGGTCGGAAACACCATATATTTT.

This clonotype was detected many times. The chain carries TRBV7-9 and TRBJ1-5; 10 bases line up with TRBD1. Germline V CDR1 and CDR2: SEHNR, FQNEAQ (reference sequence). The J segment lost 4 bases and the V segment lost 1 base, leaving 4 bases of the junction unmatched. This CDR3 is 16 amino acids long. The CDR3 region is CASSLGDRGINQPQHF. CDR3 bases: TGTGCCAGCAGCTTAGGGGACAGGGGCATTAATCAGCCCCAGCATTTT.

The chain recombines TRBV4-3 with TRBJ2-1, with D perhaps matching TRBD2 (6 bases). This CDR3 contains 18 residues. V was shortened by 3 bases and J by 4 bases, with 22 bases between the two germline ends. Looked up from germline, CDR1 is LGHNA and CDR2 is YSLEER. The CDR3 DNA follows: TGCGCCAGCAGCCACGGAGGGCGGGACGAAAGGGTATACAATGAGCAGTTCTTC. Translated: CASSHGGRDERVYNEQFF.

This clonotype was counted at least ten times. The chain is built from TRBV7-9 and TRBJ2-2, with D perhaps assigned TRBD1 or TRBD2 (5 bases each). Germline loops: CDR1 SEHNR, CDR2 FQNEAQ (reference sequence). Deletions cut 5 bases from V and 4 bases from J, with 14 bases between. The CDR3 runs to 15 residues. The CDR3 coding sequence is TGTGCCAGCAGCGTAGGGGAGACTGGCACCGGGGAGCTGTTTTTT. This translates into CASSVGETGTGELFF. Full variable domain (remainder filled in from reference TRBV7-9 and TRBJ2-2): DTGVSQNPRHKITKRGQNVTFRCDPISEHNRLYWYRQTLGQGPEFLTYFQNEAQLEKSRLLSDRFSAERPKGSFSTLEIQRTEQGDSAMYLCASSVGETGTGELFFGEGSRLTVL.

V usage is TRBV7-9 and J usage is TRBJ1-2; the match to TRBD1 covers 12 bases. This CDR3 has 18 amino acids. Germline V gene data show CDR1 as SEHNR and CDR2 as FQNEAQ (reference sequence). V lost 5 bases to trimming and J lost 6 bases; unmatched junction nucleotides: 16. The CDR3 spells CASSLNPGQGARRDGYTF. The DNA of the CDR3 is TGTGCCAGCAGCCTAAACCCGGGACAGGGGGCAAGGAGGGATGGCTACACCTTC.

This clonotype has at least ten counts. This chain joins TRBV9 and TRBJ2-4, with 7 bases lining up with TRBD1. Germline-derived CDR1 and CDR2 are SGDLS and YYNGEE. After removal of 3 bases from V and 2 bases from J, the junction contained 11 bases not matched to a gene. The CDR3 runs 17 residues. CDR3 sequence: CASSGGRQGETKNIQYF. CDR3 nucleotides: TGTGCCAGCAGCGGCGGACGACAGGGCGAGACCAAAAACATTCAGTACTTC.

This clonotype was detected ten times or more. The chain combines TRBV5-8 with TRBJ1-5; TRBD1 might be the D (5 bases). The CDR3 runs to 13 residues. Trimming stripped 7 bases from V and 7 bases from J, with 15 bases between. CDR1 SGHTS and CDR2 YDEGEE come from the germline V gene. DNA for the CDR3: TGTGCCAGCCGCGCGGGGGTCAAACAGCCCCAGCATTTT. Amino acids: CASRAGVKQPQHF.

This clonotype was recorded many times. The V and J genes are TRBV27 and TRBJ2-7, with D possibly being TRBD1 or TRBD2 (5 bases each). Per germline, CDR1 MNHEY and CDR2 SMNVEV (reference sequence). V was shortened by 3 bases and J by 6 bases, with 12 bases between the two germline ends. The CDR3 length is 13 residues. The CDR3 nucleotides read TGTGCCAGCAGTTTGAACGGGGCGGGCGAGCAGTACTTC. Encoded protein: CASSLNGAGEQYF.

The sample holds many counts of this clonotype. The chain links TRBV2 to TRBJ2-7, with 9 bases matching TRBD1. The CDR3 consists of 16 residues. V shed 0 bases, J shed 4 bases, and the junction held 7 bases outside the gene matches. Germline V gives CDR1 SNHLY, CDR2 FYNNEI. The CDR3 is CASSEATGGTAYEQYF. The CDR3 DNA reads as TGTGCCAGCAGTGAAGCGACAGGGGGAACAGCGTACGAGCAGTACTTC.

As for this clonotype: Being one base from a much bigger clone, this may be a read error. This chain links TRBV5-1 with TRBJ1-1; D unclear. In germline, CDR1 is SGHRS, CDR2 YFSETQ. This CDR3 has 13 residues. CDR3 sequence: CASNGNMNTKAFF. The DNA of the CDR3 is TGCGCCAGCAATGGGAATATGAACACTAAAGCTTTCTTT. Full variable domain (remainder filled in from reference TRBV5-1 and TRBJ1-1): KAGVTQTPRYLIKTRGQQVTLSCSPISGHRSVSWYQQTPGQGLQFLFEYFSETQRNKGNFPGRFSGRQFSNSRSEMNVSTLELGDSALYLCASNGNMNTKAFFGQGTRLTVV.

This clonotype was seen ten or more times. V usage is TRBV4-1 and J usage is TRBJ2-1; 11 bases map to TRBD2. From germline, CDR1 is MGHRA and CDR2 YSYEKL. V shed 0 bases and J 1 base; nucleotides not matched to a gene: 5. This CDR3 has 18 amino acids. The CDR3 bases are TGCGCCAGCAGCCAAGATCCCACTAGCGGGGGTTCCTACAATGAGCAGTTCTTC. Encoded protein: CASSQDPTSGGSYNEQFF.

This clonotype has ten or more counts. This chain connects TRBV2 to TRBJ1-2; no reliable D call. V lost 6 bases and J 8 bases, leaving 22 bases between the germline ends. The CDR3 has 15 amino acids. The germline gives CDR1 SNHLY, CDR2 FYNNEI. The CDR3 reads CASRTLDGGLAGYTF. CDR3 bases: TGTGCCAGCAGGACCCTCGATGGAGGGTTGGCCGGCTACACCTTC.

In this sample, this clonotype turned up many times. CDR3 coding DNA: TGTGCCATCAGAGGGGCCCGCCAAACTGAAGCTTTCTTT. Protein product: CAIRGARQTEAFF. This sequence joins TRBV10-3 and TRBJ1-1, with D possibly being TRBD1 (5 bases). This CDR3 has 13 amino acids. Between the trimmed V and J ends, which lost 6 bases and 5 bases, there was a span of 13 bases. Germline CDR1 and CDR2: ENHRY and SYGVKD.

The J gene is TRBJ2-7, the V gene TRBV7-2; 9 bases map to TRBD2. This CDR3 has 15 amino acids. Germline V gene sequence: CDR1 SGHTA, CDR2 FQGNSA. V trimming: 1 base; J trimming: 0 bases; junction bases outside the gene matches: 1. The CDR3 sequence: CASSLGLAVSYEQYF. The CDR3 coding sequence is TGTGCCAGCAGCTTAGGACTAGCGGTCTCCTACGAGCAGTACTTC.

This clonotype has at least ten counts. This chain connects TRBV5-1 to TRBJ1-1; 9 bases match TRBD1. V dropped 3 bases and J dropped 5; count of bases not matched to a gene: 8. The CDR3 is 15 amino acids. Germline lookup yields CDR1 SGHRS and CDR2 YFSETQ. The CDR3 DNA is TGCGCCAGCAGCTCCGGGACAGGGTTTTGGACTGAAGCTTTCTTT. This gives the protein CASSSGTGFWTEAFF. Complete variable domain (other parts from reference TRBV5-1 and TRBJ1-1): KAGVTQTPRYLIKTRGQQVTLSCSPISGHRSVSWYQQTPGQGLQFLFEYFSETQRNKGNFPGRFSGRQFSNSRSEMNVSTLELGDSALYLCASSSGTGFWTEAFFGQGTRLTVV.

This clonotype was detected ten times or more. The CDR3 protein is CASSQMNYGYTF. The CDR3 nucleotides read TGTGCCAGCAGCCAAATGAACTATGGCTACACCTTC. V and J are TRBV7-2 and TRBJ1-2; D is undetermined. CDR1 and CDR2 (germline): SGHTA, FQGNSA. The CDR3 consists of 12 residues. V was cut by 5 bases and J by 2 bases, with 6 bases left in between.

This chain's CDR3 is CSVTFGTLTGELFF. In nucleotides, the CDR3 is TGCAGCGTGACCTTCGGGACACTTACCGGGGAGCTGTTTTTT. The chain carries TRBV29-1 and TRBJ2-2; tentative D call: TRBD1 (6 bases). Trimming took 6 bases from V and 5 from J, leaving 16 bases between them. In germline, CDR1 is SQVTM, CDR2 ANQGSEA. This CDR3 is 14 amino acids long.

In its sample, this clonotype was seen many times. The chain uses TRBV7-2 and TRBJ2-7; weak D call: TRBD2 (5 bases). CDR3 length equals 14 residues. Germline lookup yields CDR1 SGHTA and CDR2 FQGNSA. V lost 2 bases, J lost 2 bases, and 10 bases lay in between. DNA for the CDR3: TGTGCCAGCAGCTTAAGCCTAGCCACCTACGAGCAGTACTTC. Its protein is CASSLSLATYEQYF.